The 21 T cell receptor beta chains below all came from one sample that was sequenced in a study of tumor-infiltrating lymphocytes in primary liver carcinoma. Total RNA and DNA came together from approximately 20-30 mg of bulk tissue without cell sorting. TCR beta cDNA was reverse-transcribed from 500 ng of total RNA. The reaction used a constant-region primer and ProtoScript II reverse transcriptase. ARM-PCR, slightly modified, supplied the TCR beta libraries through three nested multiplex PCR rounds. The opening two PCR rounds, nine to eleven cycles each, paired TRBV1-TRBV30 forward primers with a C-beta reverse primer. From the multiplex PCR reads, TCRdb called clonotypes with MiXCR, one entry per CDR3 protein. Among 20,000 to 25,000 distinct CDR3 sequences listed, around 76% were seen once. The specimen was liver tumor tissue from sampling region 1. Subset defined: tumor region T1, superior pole. These receptors came from a man aged 35 to 55 with primary liver carcinoma and hepatitis B virus infection.

This clonotype was observed a handful of times. At one boundary the junction diverges from the germline segment, which might be a read error. The chain couples TRBV11-2 to TRBJ2-3; D remains unclear. This CDR3 is built from 12 residues. The germline V gene has CDR1 SGHAT and CDR2 FQNNGV. CDR3 amino acids: CVSSASADTQNF. CDR3 DNA: TGTGTCAGCAGCGCCAGCGCAGATACGCAGAATTTT. Combining the CDR3 with reference TRBV11-2 and TRBJ2-3 gives the whole variable domain EAGVAQSPRYKIIEKRQSVAFWCNPISGHATLYWYQQILGQGPKLLIQFQNNGVVDDSQLPKDRFSAERLKGVDSTLKIQPAKLEDSAVYLCVSSASADTQNFGPGTRLTVL.

The sample holds many counts of this clonotype. The CDR3 sequence is CASSQGQFTGELFF. CDR3 nucleotides: TGTGCCAGCAGCCAAGGACAGTTTACCGGGGAGCTGTTTTTT. The rearrangement links TRBV14 to TRBJ2-2, with D possibly being TRBD1 (5 bases). Trimming removed 1 base at V and 5 bases at J, with 8 bases between. The V gene's germline CDR1 is SGHDN and CDR2 FVKESK. This CDR3 contains 14 residues.

To note about this clonotype: One end of the junction is discordant with germline, which a read error may explain. As DNA, the CDR3 is TGTGCCAGGAGCCAAGGGTTCGGGACTAGCGGAAGCACAGATACGCAGTATTTT. This encodes CARSQGFGTSGSTDTQYF. The chain combines TRBV14 with TRBJ2-3; 11 bases are a match to TRBD2. Per germline, CDR1 SGHDN and CDR2 FVKESK. This CDR3 has 18 amino acids.

As to this clonotype: In this CDR3 the conserved last residue, phenylalanine or tryptophan, is missing, so a read error is likely. This chain's CDR3 is CASSQVGEGIDTQYS. CDR3 nucleotide sequence: TGTGCCAGCAGCCAGGTGGGGGAGGGCATAGATACGCAGTATTCT. The V and J genes are TRBV5-5 and TRBJ2-3; TRBD2 matches at 7 bases. The germline V gene encodes CDR1 SGHKS and CDR2 YYEKEE (reference sequence). V lost 4 bases to trimming and J lost 5 bases; unmatched junction nucleotides: 10. The CDR3 spans 15 residues.

The genes are TRBV21-1 and TRBJ1-1. TRBV21-1 is assigned pseudogene status. CDR3 length: 14 amino acids. The CDR3, as DNA: TGTGCCAGCCCCTCAGGAGGTGTGTATACTGAAGCTTTCTTT. The encoded protein is CASPSGGVYTEAFF.

This clonotype was recorded many times. The J gene is TRBJ2-2, the V gene TRBV20-1; 9 bases map to TRBD1. V lost 5 bases and J lost 6; bases outside the gene matches: 10. Germline V CDR1 and CDR2: DFQATT, SNEGSKA (reference sequence). The CDR3 loop spans 15 amino acids. The CDR3: CSALTRDRVAGELFF. DNA for the CDR3: TGCAGTGCTCTTACCAGGGACAGGGTCGCCGGGGAGCTGTTTTTT.

This clonotype showed up just once. No conserved phenylalanine or tryptophan is present at the end of the CDR3, so a read error is the likely explanation. The CDR3 sequence is CAITKRSGLGGGFSYEQYL. The CDR3 DNA sequence: TGTGCCATCACCAAACGATCGGGACTAGGAGGAGGGTTCTCCTACGAGCAGTACCTC. The chain links TRBV10-3 to TRBJ2-7; TRBD2 matches at 8 bases. This CDR3 is 19 amino acids long. Germline lookup yields CDR1 ENHRY and CDR2 SYGVKD. The V and J ends lost 7 bases and 0 bases, in that order; junction bases with no gene match: 20.

This clonotype was seen only once. Since no conserved phenylalanine or tryptophan closes the CDR3, a read error is the likely cause. The chain employs TRBV6-5 and TRBJ1-6; D unresolved. Germline-derived CDR1 and CDR2 are MNHEY and SVGAGI. This CDR3 is 15 amino acids long. V shed 2 bases and J shed 5 bases, with 10 bases lying between them. In DNA form, the CDR3 reads TGTGCCAGCAGTTACACGTCGTGGGATAATTCACCCCTCCACTCT. This codes for CASSYTSWDNSPLHS.

This clonotype was recorded only once. The CDR3 ends on some other residue instead of the conserved phenylalanine or tryptophan, so this is likely a read error. Here the CDR3 reads CASSLQVNTQYY. The CDR3 DNA is TGTGCCAGCAGCCTCCAGGTTAATACGCAGTATTAT. This chain joins TRBV11-2 and TRBJ2-3; no clear D. V gave up 5 bases and J gave up 7 bases, with 10 bases separating them. This CDR3 is built from 12 residues. Germline V gene sequence: CDR1 SGHAT, CDR2 FQNNGV.

About this clonotype itself: One end of the junction does not line up with germline, which may come from a read error. The gene calls are TRBV5-1 and TRBJ2-2; 11 nucleotides agree with TRBD2. Per the germline V gene, CDR1 is SGHRS and CDR2 is YFSETQ. This CDR3 has 16 residues. The CDR3 sequence is CTSSPTSGSGIGELFF. For the CDR3, the DNA is TGCACCAGCAGCCCAACTAGCGGGAGTGGTATCGGGGAGCTGTTTTTT.

A note on this clonotype: At one of its ends the junction is not consistent with the germline gene, which may arise from a read error. The chain carries TRBV11-2 and TRBJ2-3; 7 nucleotides align to TRBD1. Germline values: CDR1 SGHAT, CDR2 FQNNGV. The CDR3 spans 18 residues. The CDR3 region has the DNA TGCGCCAGCATCTTAGTCGCTGGGATAGGGGGCAAAATAGATACGCAGTATTTT. As protein: CASILVAGIGGKIDTQYF.

The chain is built from TRBV29-1 and TRBJ2-1; D could derive from TRBD1 or TRBD2 (5 bases each). The CDR3 has 14 residues. Germline-derived CDR1 and CDR2 are SQVTM and ANQGSEA. V was shortened by 7 bases and J by 8 bases, with 21 bases between the two germline ends. CDR3 sequence: CSGLPGRGVHEQFF. In DNA form, the CDR3 reads TGCAGCGGGTTGCCGGGACGTGGGGTGCATGAGCAGTTCTTC.

As regards this clonotype: The germline gene is not matched at one end of the junction; a read error may be the cause. The J gene is TRBJ2-3, the V gene TRBV9, with a possible D match to TRBD2 (5 bases). CDR1 is SGDLS, CDR2 YYNGEE, per germline. The CDR3 contains 16 residues. The CDR3 sequence is CANSVGGGGSTDTQYF. The CDR3 DNA reads as TGTGCCAACAGCGTAGGAGGAGGTGGGAGCACAGATACGCAGTATTTT.

With respect to this clonotype: At one of its ends the junction is not consistent with the germline gene, which may arise from a read error. CDR3 region: CASCYMCTQYF. In nucleotides, the CDR3 is TGTGCCAGCTGTTACATGTGTACGCAGTATTTT. The J gene is TRBJ2-3, the V gene TRBV6-5; no clear D. CDR1 MNHEY and CDR2 SVGAGI come from the germline V gene. The CDR3 is made up of 11 amino acids.

Points on this clonotype: The junction differs from germline at one of its ends, possibly a read error. The chain recombines TRBV4-3 with TRBJ2-7; the D gene is possibly TRBD2 (6 bases). Germline assignment: CDR1 LGHNA and CDR2 YSLEER. This CDR3 contains 15 residues. The CDR3 DNA reads TGCGCCAGCAACCAAGATCGGGGGACTCCCTACGGGCAGTACTTC. This translates into CASNQDRGTPYGQYF.

Comments on this clonotype: Without the conserved terminal phenylalanine or tryptophan, this CDR3 likely stems from a read error. This rearrangement joins TRBV4-1 to TRBJ2-7; the D gene is possibly TRBD2 (6 bases). Germline lookup yields CDR1 MGHRA and CDR2 YSYEKL. V gave up 9 bases and J gave up 3 bases, with 21 bases separating them. The CDR3 consists of 15 residues. CDR3 residues: CARNQDLGGGYEQYS. The CDR3 DNA follows: TGCGCCAGAAACCAAGATTTGGGAGGTGGCTACGAGCAGTACTCC.

A remark on this clonotype: A much larger clone lies a single base off, so this may be a read error. The J gene is TRBJ2-1, the V gene TRBV20-1; D is ambiguous. In germline, CDR1 is DFQATT, CDR2 SNEGSKA (reference sequence). The CDR3 is made up of 12 amino acids. The CDR3 nucleotides read TGCAGTGTTAGAGAGGACGGCAATGAGCAGTTCTTC. Residues: CSVREDGNEQFF.

CDR3 loop: CASSQGDGIYGYTF. CDR3 in DNA: TGCGCCAGCAGTCAGGGGGACGGGATCTATGGCTACACCTTC. The chain joins TRBV4-1 to TRBJ1-2; 7 bases are shared with TRBD1. The CDR3 extends over 14 amino acids. J lost 4 bases, V lost 6 bases, and 8 bases had no gene match. CDR1 MGHRA and CDR2 YSYEKL come from the germline V gene.

The V and J genes are TRBV20-1 and TRBJ1-1, with TRBD1 as a possible D gene (5 bases). This CDR3 contains 14 residues. Trimming removed 0 bases at V and 4 bases at J, with 12 bases between. Germline V gene sequence: CDR1 DFQATT, CDR2 SNEGSKA (reference sequence). The CDR3 here is CSARDYAGPTEAFF. The CDR3 nucleotides read TGCAGTGCTAGAGATTATGCAGGGCCCACTGAAGCTTTCTTT.

This rearrangement joins TRBV11-2 to TRBJ2-2; 7 nucleotides line up with TRBD2. Unmatched junction bases numbered 6, after V lost 3 bases and J lost 2 bases. The CDR3 is made up of 16 amino acids. CDR1 and CDR2 (germline): SGHAT, FQNNGV. The CDR3 DNA follows: TGTGCCAGCAGCTTCCTTTGGACTAGAAACACCGGGGAGCTGTTTTTT. It encodes CASSFLWTRNTGELFF.

Concerning this clonotype itself: A junction end diverges from the germline sequence, so it may reflect a read error. This sequence joins TRBV11-2 and TRBJ1-1, with D possibly TRBD1 on 5 matching bases. The CDR3 totals 13 residues. Per the germline V gene, CDR1 is SGHAT and CDR2 is FQNNGV. In nucleotides, the CDR3 is TGTGCCAGGAGCTTAGAATCAGGGACCGAAGCTTTCTTT. It is translated as CARSLESGTEAFF. The variable domain in full, completed from reference TRBV11-2 and TRBJ1-1, reads EAGVAQSPRYKIIEKRQSVAFWCNPISGHATLYWYQQILGQGPKLLIQFQNNGVVDDSQLPKDRFSAERLKGVDSTLKIQPAKLEDSAVYLCARSLESGTEAFFGQGTRLTVV.